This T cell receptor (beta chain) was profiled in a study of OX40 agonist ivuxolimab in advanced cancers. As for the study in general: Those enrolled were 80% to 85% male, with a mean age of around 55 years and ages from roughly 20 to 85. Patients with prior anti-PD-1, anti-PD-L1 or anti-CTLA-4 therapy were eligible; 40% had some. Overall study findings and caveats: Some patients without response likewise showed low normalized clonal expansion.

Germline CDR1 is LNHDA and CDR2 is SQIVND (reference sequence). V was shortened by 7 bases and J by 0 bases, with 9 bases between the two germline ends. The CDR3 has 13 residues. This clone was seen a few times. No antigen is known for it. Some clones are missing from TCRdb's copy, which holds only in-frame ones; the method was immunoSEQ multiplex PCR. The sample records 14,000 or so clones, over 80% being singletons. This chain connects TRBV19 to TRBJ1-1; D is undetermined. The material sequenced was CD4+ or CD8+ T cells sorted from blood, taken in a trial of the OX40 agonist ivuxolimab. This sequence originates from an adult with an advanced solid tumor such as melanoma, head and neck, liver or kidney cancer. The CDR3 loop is CASNGGVNTEAFF. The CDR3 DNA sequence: TGTGCCAGTAATGGTGGGGTGAACACTGAAGCTTTCTTT.